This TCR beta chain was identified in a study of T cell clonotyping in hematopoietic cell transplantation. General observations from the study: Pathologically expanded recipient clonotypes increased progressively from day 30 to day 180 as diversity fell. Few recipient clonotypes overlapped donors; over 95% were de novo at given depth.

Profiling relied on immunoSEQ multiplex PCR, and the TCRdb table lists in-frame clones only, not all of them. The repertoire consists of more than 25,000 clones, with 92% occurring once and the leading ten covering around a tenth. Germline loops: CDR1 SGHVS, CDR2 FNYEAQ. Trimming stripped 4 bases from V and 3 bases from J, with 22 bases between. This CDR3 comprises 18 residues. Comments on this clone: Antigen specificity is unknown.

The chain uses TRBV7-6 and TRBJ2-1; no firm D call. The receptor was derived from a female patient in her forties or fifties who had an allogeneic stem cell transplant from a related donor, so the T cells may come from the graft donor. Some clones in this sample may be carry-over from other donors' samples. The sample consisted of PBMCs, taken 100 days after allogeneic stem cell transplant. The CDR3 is CASSSRAPPTGDYNEQFF. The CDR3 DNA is TGTGCCAGCAGCTCTAGGGCTCCGCCGACTGGGGACTACAATGAGCAGTTCTTC.